These 21 T cell receptor beta chains came from one sample sequenced in a study of T cell changes during pregnancy in multiple sclerosis. Clones were read by immunoSEQ multiplex PCR, and TCRdb kept only the in-frame ones, dropping some. The table includes 93,000 or so clones, roughly nine tenths detected once. The sample here was peripheral blood, taken after pregnancy. Source of these receptors: a female donor with multiple sclerosis, enrolled in a pregnancy study.

This chain links TRBV6-6 with TRBJ1-2; 7 nucleotides line up with TRBD1. Germline V lookup: CDR1 MNHNY, CDR2 SVGAGI (reference sequence). The length of the CDR3 is 13 residues. V shed 2 bases and J 9 bases; nucleotides not matched to a gene: 6. CDR3 loop: CASSYNTGARYTF. The CDR3 coding sequence is TGTGCCAGCAGTTACAATACAGGGGCTCGCTACACCTTC.

CDR3 sequence: CASSLVGTSGRRVPRNEQFF. The CDR3 region has the DNA TGCGCCAGCAGCTTGGTCGGGACTAGCGGGAGGAGGGTGCCGAGGAATGAGCAGTTCTTC. This chain connects TRBV5-1 to TRBJ2-1; 15 bases agree with TRBD2. V shed 0 bases, J shed 7 bases, and the junction held 14 bases outside the gene matches. In germline, CDR1 is SGHRS, CDR2 YFSETQ. The CDR3 consists of 20 residues.

This chain connects TRBV7-2 to TRBJ1-1; D unresolved. CDR3 length: 13 residues. Germline loops: CDR1 SGHTA, CDR2 FQGNSA. Trimming pared 0 bases from V and 1 base from J, leaving 3 bases between. In nucleotides, the CDR3 is TGTGCCAGCAGCTTAGCGGCGAACACTGAAGCTTTCTTT. Translating it yields CASSLAANTEAFF. The full variable domain, with the rest looked up from reference TRBV7-2 and TRBJ1-1, is GAGVSQSPSNKVTEKGKDVELRCDPISGHTALYWYRQSLGQGLEFLIYFQGNSAPDKSGLPSDRFSAERTGGSVSTLTIQRTQQEDSAVYLCASSLAANTEAFFGQGTRLTVV.

The genes are TRBV5-1 and TRBJ2-7, with 9 bases aligning to TRBD1. CDR1 and CDR2 (germline): SGHRS, YFSETQ. Trimming removed 4 bases from V and 6 bases from J; junction bases left unmatched: 5. The length of the CDR3 is 13 residues. The CDR3 loop reads CASSRTGDIEQYF. Written as DNA, the CDR3 is TGCGCCAGCAGCCGGACAGGGGATATCGAGCAGTACTTC. The complete variable domain, with remaining parts taken from reference TRBV5-1 and TRBJ2-7, reads KAGVTQTPRYLIKTRGQQVTLSCSPISGHRSVSWYQQTPGQGLQFLFEYFSETQRNKGNFPGRFSGRQFSNSRSEMNVSTLELGDSALYLCASSRTGDIEQYFGPGTRLTVT.

The V gene is TRBV5-1, the J gene TRBJ2-6; no firm D call. The germline CDR1 and CDR2 sequences are SGHRS and YFSETQ. V was cut by 0 bases and J by 2 bases, with 15 bases left in between. The CDR3 has 18 amino acids. The CDR3 protein is CASSLATDTRAGANVLTF. CDR3 DNA: TGCGCCAGCAGCTTGGCCACCGATACTCGGGCTGGGGCCAACGTCCTGACTTTC. The whole variable domain, remainder taken from reference TRBV5-1 and TRBJ2-6, is KAGVTQTPRYLIKTRGQQVTLSCSPISGHRSVSWYQQTPGQGLQFLFEYFSETQRNKGNFPGRFSGRQFSNSRSEMNVSTLELGDSALYLCASSLATDTRAGANVLTFGAGSRLTVL.

The CDR3 loop is CASSWDSSYNEQFF. As DNA, the CDR3 is TGTGCCAGCAGTTGGGACTCCTCCTACAATGAGCAGTTCTTC. The genes are TRBV2 and TRBJ2-1, with a tentative D call TRBD2 (6 bases). The V gene lost 5 bases and the J gene lost 0 bases, with 8 bases spanning the gap. CDR1 SNHLY and CDR2 FYNNEI come from the germline V gene. The CDR3 consists of 14 residues. The full variable domain, completed using reference TRBV2 and TRBJ2-1, is EPEVTQTPSHQVTQMGQEVILRCVPISNHLYFYWYRQILGQKVEFLVSFYNNEISEKSEIFDDQFSVERPDGSNFTLKIRSTKLEDSAMYFCASSWDSSYNEQFFGPGTRLTVL.

V and J are TRBV19 and TRBJ1-2; 7 nucleotides agree with TRBD1. The CDR3 runs to 16 residues. Losses at the gene ends were 2 bases for V and 8 bases for J; bases not matched to a gene: 14. Germline V lookup: CDR1 LNHDA, CDR2 SQIVND (reference sequence). The CDR3 DNA is TGTGCCAGTAGTATAACTACCGGGACAGACTACTTAGGCTACACCTTC. Its protein product is CASSITTGTDYLGYTF. Supplemented by reference TRBV19 and TRBJ1-2, the full variable domain reads DGGITQSPKYLFRKEGQNVTLSCEQNLNHDAMYWYRQDPGQGLRLIYYSQIVNDFQKGDIAEGYSVSREKKESFPLTVTSAQKNPTAFYLCASSITTGTDYLGYTFGSGTRLTVV.

V gene TRBV5-4 combines with J gene TRBJ2-3; D is perhaps TRBD1 (7 bases). Germline CDR1 reads SGHNT; CDR2 reads YYREEE (reference sequence). This CDR3 is 16 amino acids long. V was trimmed by 2 bases and J by 0 bases, leaving 13 bases between them. The chain's CDR3 is CASSFRQGGSTDTQYF. The CDR3 nucleotides are TGTGCCAGCAGCTTTCGGCAGGGGGGTAGCACAGATACGCAGTATTTT.

The V call is TRBV11-2, the J call TRBJ2-7, with TRBD2 as a possible D gene (7 bases). This CDR3 region has 14 residues. CDR1 and CDR2 (germline): SGHAT, FQNNGV. V lost 9 bases and J 7 bases, leaving 22 bases between the germline ends. CDR3 in DNA: TGTGCCAGTGGAAAGGGGGGGGGCGCGGGAGAGCAGTACTTC. It is translated as CASGKGGGAGEQYF.

This sequence joins TRBV10-3 and TRBJ2-3; D uncertain. The CDR3 consists of 11 residues. The V gene's germline CDR1 is ENHRY and CDR2 SYGVKD. The V gene lost 6 bases and the J gene lost 2 bases, with 3 bases spanning the gap. CDR3 in DNA: TGTGCCATCAGCTTCACAGATACGCAGTATTTT. Protein sequence: CAISFTDTQYF.

The rearrangement joins TRBV11-2 to TRBJ1-4; D is unclear. From germline, CDR1 is SGHAT and CDR2 FQNNGV. Trimming pared 5 bases from V and 12 bases from J, leaving 22 bases between. The CDR3 spans 15 residues. CDR3 in amino acids: CASSPRLGLKKELFF. The CDR3 nucleotides are TGTGCCAGCAGCCCAAGACTGGGTCTGAAAAAAGAACTGTTTTTT.

This chain joins TRBV29-1 and TRBJ2-7; possibly TRBD1 for D (5 bases). The ends were cut back, 7 bases at V and 7 bases at J, with 17 bases in the middle. The CDR3 totals 12 residues. Germline CDR1 SQVTM, CDR2 ANQGSEA. The CDR3 spells CSASSGFGEQYF. CDR3 bases: TGCAGCGCCAGCTCAGGGTTCGGGGAGCAGTACTTC.

V is TRBV9 and J is TRBJ1-1; the D gene is possibly TRBD1 (6 bases). V was clipped by 0 bases and J by 0 bases, with 6 bases between them. The CDR3 is 14 residues long. CDR1 SGDLS and CDR2 YYNGEE come from the germline V gene. The CDR3 DNA is TGTGCCAGCAGCGTAGGGACAGTGAACACTGAAGCTTTCTTT. Its translation is CASSVGTVNTEAFF.

The rearrangement uses TRBV18 and TRBJ2-6; 8 nucleotides align to TRBD1. Germline lookup yields CDR1 KGHSH and CDR2 LQKENI. J was trimmed by 0 bases and V by 3 bases; bases with no gene match: 4. CDR3 length: 17 residues. The CDR3 bases are TGTGCCAGCTCACCCGGACAGGGACCCTCTGGGGCCAACGTCCTGACTTTC. Its protein product is CASSPGQGPSGANVLTF.

This sequence joins TRBV6-1 and TRBJ1-1; D is ambiguous. Germline V CDR1 and CDR2: MNHNS, SASEGT. This CDR3 is 12 amino acids long. Trimming removed 8 bases at V and 5 bases at J, with 12 bases between. CDR3 sequence (DNA): TGTGCCAGCCGAGAGGGAGGGACTGAAGCTTTCTTT. It encodes CASREGGTEAFF.

The genes are TRBV7-3 and TRBJ2-3; TRBD2 might be the D (5 bases). Germline V gene lookup returns CDR1 SGHTA and CDR2 FQGTGA. Trimming shortened V by 1 base and J by 2 bases, and 7 bases separated the two germline ends. CDR3 length: 14 residues. The CDR3 sequence: CASSLRGNTDTQYF. DNA of the CDR3: TGTGCCAGCAGCTTAAGAGGGAACACAGATACGCAGTATTTT.

This chain connects TRBV29-1 to TRBJ2-7; D may be TRBD2 (7 bases). Germline lookup yields CDR1 SQVTM and CDR2 ANQGSEA. Trimming removed 7 bases from V and 0 bases from J, with 13 bases in between. This CDR3 contains 13 residues. The CDR3 nucleotides are TGCAGCGCCACAGGGAGGGACTCCTACGAGCAGTACTTC. Translated, it gives CSATGRDSYEQYF.

Only a few counts were recorded for this clone. The CDR3 here is CASWTSGNYEQYF. CDR3 DNA sequence: TGTGCCTCTTGGACTAGCGGGAACTACGAGCAGTACTTC. The V call is TRBV2, the J call TRBJ2-7; 12 positions match TRBD2. Per germline, CDR1 SNHLY and CDR2 FYNNEI. V lost 11 bases, J lost 3 bases, and 5 bases stayed unmatched. The CDR3 loop spans 13 amino acids.

This clone was counted once. The chain recombines TRBV29-1 with TRBJ2-4, with D perhaps TRBD2 (7 bases). CDR1 and CDR2 from the germline V gene are SQVTM and ANQGSEA. This CDR3 has 15 residues. The ends were cut back, 1 base at V and 2 bases at J, with 12 bases in the middle. DNA for the CDR3: TGCAGCGTTGAAGGGGGGGGCAGATCCAAAAACATTCAGTACTTC. Residues: CSVEGGGRSKNIQYF.

The CDR3 coding sequence is TGTGCCAGCACCCTTCCCCCGGCGGGGGGCTACACCTTC. Translated: CASTLPPAGGYTF. The chain couples TRBV28 to TRBJ1-2; D remains ambiguous. In germline, CDR1 is MDHEN, CDR2 SYDVKM. With 7 bases removed from V and 8 bases from J, the gap between germline ends came to 17 bases. This CDR3 contains 13 residues.

The genes are TRBV7-9 and TRBJ1-4; 10 nucleotides align to TRBD1. V trimming: 5 bases; J trimming: 4 bases; junction bases outside the gene matches: 4. The CDR3 runs to 15 residues. Germline lookup yields CDR1 SEHNR and CDR2 FQNEAQ (reference sequence). CDR3 bases: TGTGCCAGCAGCCCCGGGACAGGGGATAATGAAAAACTGTTTTTT. Translated, it gives CASSPGTGDNEKLFF.